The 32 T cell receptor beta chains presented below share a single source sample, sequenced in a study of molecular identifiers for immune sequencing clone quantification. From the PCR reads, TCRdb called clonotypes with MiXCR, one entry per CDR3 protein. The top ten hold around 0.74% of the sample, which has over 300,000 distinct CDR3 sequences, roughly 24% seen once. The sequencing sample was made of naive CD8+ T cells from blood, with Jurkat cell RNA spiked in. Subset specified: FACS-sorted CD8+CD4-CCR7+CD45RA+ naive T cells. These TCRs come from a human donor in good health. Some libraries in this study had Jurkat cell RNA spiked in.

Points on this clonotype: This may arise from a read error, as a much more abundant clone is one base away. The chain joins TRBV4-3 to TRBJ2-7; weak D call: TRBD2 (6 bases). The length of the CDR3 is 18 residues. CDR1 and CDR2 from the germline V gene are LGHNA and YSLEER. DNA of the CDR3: TGCGCCAGCAGCCAAGATCCTAGCACTCTTCTACGGGGGTACGTGCAGTACTTC. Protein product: CASSQDPSTLLRGYVQYF.

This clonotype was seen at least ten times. CDR3 loop: CASSLKAGVFNEQFF. The CDR3 bases are TGTGCCAGCAGTTTGAAAGCGGGAGTTTTTAATGAGCAGTTCTTC. The chain combines TRBV12-3 or TRBV12-4 with TRBJ2-1; 8 bases are shared with TRBD2. V shed 3 bases, J shed 7 bases, and the junction held 8 bases outside the gene matches. This CDR3 is built from 15 residues.

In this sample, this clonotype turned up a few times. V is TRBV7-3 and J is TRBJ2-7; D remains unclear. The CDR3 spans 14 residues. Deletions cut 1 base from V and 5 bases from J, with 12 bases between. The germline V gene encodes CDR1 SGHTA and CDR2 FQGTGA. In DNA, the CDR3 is TGTGCCAGCAGCTTAAGTGCCGGTCAACACGAGCAGTACTTC. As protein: CASSLSAGQHEQYF.

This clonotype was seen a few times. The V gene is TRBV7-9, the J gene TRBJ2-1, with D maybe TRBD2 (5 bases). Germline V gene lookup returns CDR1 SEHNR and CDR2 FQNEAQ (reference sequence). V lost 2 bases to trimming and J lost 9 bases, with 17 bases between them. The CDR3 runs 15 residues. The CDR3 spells CASSLSGVTGPEQFF. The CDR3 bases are TGTGCCAGCAGCTTATCCGGGGTTACTGGGCCTGAGCAGTTCTTC.

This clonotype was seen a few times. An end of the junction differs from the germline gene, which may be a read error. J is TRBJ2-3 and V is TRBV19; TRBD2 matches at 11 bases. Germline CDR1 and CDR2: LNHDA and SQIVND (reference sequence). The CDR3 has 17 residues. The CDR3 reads CACSIELAGGLGDTQYF. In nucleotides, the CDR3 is TGTGCCTGTAGTATAGAGCTAGCGGGGGGCCTCGGAGATACGCAGTATTTT.

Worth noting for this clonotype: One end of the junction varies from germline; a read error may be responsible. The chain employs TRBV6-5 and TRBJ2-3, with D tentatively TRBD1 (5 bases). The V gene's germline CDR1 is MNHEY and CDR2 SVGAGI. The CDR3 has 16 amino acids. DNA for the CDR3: TGTGCCAGCAGTTACTCGAGACAGCCTGGCACAGATGCGCAGTATTTT. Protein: CASSYSRQPGTDAQYF.

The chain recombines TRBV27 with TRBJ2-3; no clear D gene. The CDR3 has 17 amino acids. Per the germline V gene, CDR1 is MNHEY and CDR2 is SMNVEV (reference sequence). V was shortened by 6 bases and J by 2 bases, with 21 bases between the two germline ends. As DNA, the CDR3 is TGTGCCAGCAGACATTTGGTAGACACTCCGCACACAGATACGCAGTATTTT. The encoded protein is CASRHLVDTPHTDTQYF.

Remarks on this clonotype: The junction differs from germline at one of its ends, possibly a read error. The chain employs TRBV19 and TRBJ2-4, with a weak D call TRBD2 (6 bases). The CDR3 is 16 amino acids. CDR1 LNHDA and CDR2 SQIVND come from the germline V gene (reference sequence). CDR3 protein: CASSIGGRSATNIQYF. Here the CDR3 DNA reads TGTGCCAGTAGTATCGGGGGAAGGTCCGCCACAAACATTCAGTACTTC.

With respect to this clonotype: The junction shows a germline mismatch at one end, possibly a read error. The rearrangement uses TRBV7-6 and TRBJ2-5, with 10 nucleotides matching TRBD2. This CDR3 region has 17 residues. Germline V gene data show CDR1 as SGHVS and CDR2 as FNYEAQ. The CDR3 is CAGSLVLAGGLEETQYF. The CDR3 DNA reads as TGTGCCGGCAGCTTAGTCTTAGCGGGGGGTTTGGAAGAGACCCAGTACTTC.

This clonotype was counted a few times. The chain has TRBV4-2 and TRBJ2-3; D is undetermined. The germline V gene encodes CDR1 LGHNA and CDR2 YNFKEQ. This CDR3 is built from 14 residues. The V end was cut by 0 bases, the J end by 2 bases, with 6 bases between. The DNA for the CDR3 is TGTGCCAGCAGCCAAGACAGCCTCACAGATACGCAGTATTTT. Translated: CASSQDSLTDTQYF.

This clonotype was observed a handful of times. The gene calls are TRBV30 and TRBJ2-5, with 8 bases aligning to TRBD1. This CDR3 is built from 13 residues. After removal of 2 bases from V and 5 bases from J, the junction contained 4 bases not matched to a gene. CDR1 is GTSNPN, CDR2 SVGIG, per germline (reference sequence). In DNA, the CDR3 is TGTGCCTGGAGTTCAGGGGGCTCGGAGACCCAGTACTTC. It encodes CAWSSGGSETQYF.

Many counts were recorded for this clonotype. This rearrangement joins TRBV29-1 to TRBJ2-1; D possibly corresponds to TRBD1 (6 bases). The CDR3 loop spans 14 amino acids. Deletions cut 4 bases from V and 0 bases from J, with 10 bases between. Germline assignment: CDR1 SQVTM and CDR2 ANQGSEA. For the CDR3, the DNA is TGCAGCGTTGGGGGGCTTAGCTCCTACAATGAGCAGTTCTTC. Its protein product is CSVGGLSSYNEQFF.

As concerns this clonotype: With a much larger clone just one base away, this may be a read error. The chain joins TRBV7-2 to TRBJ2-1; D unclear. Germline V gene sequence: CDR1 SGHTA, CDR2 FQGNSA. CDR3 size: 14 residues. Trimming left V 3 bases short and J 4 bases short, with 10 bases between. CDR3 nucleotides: TGTGCCAGCAGCTTTACAAGGCGTTACAATGAGCAGTTCTTC. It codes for CASSFTRRYNEQFF.

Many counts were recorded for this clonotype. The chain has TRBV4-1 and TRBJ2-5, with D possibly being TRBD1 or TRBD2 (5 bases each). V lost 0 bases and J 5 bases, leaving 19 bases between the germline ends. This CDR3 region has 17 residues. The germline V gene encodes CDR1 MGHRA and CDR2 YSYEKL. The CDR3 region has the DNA TGCGCCAGCAGCCAAGATGGCCGCCGGGGCTCGTGGGAGACCCAGTACTTC. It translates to CASSQDGRRGSWETQYF.

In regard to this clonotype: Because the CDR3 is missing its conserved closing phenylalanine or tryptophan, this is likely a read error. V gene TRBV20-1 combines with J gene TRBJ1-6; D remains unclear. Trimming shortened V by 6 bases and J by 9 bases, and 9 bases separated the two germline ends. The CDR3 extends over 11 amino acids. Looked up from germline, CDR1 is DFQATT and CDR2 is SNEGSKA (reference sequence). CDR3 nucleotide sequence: TGCAGTGCCGAGAAGGGTTCACCCCTCCACTCT. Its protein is CSAEKGSPLHS.

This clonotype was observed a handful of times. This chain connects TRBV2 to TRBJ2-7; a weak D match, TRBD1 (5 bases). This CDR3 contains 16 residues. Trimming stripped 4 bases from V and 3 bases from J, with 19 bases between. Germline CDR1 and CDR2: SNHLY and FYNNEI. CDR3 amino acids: CASSVFLPGADYEQYF. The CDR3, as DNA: TGTGCCAGCAGTGTTTTCCTGCCTGGGGCCGACTACGAGCAGTACTTC.

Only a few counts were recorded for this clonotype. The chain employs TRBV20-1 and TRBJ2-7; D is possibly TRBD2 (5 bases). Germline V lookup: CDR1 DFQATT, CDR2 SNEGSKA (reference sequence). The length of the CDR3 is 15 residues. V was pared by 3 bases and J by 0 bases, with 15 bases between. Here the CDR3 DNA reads TGCAGTGCTAGGAACCCCAGCGGATCCTCCTACGAGCAGTACTTC. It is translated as CSARNPSGSSYEQYF.

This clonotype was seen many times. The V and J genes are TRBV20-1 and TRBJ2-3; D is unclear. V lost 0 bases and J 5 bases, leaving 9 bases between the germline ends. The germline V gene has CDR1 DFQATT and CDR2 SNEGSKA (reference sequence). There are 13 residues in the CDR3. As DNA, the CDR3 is TGCAGTGCTAGAGATTTTGATAAAGATACGCAGTATTTT. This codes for CSARDFDKDTQYF.

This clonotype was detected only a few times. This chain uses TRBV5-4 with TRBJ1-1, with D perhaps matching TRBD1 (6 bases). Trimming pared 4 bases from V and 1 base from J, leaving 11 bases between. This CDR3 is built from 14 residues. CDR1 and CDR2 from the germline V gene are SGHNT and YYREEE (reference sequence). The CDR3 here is CASSPRTANTEAFF. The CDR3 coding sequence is TGTGCCAGCAGCCCCCGGACAGCGAACACTGAAGCTTTCTTT.

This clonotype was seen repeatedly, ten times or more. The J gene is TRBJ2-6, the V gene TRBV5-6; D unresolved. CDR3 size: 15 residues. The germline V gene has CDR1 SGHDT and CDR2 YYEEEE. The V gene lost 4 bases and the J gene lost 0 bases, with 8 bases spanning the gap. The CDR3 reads CASSLWGSGANVLTF. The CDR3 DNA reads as TGTGCCAGCAGCCTTTGGGGCTCTGGGGCCAACGTCCTGACTTTC.

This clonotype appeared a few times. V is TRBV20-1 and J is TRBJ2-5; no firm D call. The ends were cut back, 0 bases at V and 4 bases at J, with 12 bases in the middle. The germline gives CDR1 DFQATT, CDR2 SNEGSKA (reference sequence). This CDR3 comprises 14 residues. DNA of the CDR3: TGCAGTGCTAGAGAGACGGGTTTCGGAGAGACCCAGTACTTC. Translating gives CSARETGFGETQYF.

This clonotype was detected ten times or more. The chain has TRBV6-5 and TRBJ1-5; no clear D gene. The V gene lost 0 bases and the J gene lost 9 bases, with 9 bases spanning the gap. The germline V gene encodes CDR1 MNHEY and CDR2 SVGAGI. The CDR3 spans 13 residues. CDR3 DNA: TGTGCCAGCAGTTACTCGGCTTCCCCGCCCCAGCATTTT. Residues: CASSYSASPPQHF.

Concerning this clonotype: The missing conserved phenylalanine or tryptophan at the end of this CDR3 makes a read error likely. This chain's CDR3 is CSAPGRASGSITDTQYL. The DNA of the CDR3 is TGCAGTGCTCCAGGTCGGGCTAGCGGGAGTATCACAGATACGCAGTATCTT. J is TRBJ2-3 and V is TRBV20-1, with 10 bases fitting TRBD2. Germline V gives CDR1 DFQATT, CDR2 SNEGSKA (reference sequence). The CDR3 consists of 17 residues. J gave up 2 bases and V 5 bases, and 13 bases lay outside the gene matches.

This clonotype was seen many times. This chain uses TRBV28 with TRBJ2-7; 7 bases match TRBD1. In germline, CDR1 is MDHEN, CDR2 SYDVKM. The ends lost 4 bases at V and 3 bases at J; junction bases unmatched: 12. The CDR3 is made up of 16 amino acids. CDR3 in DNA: TGTGCCAGCAGTTCACTCAAAACAGGGGTGAACTACGAGCAGTACTTC. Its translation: CASSSLKTGVNYEQYF.

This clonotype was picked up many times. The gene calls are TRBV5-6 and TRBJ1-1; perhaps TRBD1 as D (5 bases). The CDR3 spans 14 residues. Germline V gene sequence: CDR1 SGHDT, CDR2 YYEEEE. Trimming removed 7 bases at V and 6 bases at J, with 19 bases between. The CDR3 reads CASGPGRQQPEAFF. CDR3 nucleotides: TGTGCCAGCGGCCCGGGAAGACAGCAGCCTGAAGCTTTCTTT.

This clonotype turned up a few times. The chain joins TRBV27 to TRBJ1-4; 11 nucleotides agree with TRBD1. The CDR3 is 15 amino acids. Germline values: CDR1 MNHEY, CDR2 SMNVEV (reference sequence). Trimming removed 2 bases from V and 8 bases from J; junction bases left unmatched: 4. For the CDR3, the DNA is TGTGCCAGCAGTTTAGGACAGGGGGCTATAGAAAAACTGTTTTTT. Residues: CASSLGQGAIEKLFF.

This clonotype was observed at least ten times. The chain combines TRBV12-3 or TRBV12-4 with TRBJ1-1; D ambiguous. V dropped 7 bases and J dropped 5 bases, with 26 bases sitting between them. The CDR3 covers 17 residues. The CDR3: CASMGLTPGGLVTEAFF. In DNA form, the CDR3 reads TGTGCCAGCATGGGTCTAACCCCGGGTGGTTTGGTAACTGAAGCTTTCTTT.

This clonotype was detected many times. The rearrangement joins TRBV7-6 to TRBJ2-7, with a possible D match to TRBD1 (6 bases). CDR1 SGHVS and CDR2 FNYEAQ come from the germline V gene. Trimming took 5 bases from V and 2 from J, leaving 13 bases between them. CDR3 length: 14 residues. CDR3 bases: TGTGCCAGCAGCCCAGACAGGCTAACCTACGAGCAGTACTTC. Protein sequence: CASSPDRLTYEQYF. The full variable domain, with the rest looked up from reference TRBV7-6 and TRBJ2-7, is GAGVSQSPRYKVTKRGQDVALRCDPISGHVSLYWYRQALGQGPEFLTYFNYEAQQDKSGLPNDRFSAERPEGSISTLTIQRTEQRDSAMYRCASSPDRLTYEQYFGPGTRLTVT.

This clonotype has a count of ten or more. CDR3 in DNA: TGTGCCAGCAGTTACCCCGAGCAGTTCTTC. This codes for CASSYPEQFF. The genes are TRBV6-6 and TRBJ2-1; D gene unclear. The CDR3 is made up of 10 amino acids. The germline CDR1 and CDR2 sequences are MNHNY and SVGAGI (reference sequence). Trimming took 2 bases from V and 10 from J, leaving 3 bases between them.

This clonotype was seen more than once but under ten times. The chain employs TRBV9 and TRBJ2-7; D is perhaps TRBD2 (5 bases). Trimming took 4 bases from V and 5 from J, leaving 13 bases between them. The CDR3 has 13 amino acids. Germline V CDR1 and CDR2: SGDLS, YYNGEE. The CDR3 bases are TGTGCCAGCAGCCCTAGCTCAGGCCACGAGCAGTACTTC. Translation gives CASSPSSGHEQYF.

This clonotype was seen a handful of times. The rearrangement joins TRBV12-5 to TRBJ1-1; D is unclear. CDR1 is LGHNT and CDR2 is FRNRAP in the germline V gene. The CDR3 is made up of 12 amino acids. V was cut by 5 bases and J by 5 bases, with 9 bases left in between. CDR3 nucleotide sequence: TGTGCTAGTGGTATTTCCCGTACTGAAGCTTTCTTT. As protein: CASGISRTEAFF.

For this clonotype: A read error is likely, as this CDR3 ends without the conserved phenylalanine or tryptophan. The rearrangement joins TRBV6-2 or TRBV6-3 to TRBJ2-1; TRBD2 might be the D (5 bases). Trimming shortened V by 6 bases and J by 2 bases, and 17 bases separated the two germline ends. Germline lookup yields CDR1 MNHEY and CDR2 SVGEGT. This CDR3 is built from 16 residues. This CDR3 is CASSRSLGPPYNEQFL. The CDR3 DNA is TGTGCCAGCAGCCGTTCACTAGGGCCCCCCTACAATGAGCAGTTCTTA.